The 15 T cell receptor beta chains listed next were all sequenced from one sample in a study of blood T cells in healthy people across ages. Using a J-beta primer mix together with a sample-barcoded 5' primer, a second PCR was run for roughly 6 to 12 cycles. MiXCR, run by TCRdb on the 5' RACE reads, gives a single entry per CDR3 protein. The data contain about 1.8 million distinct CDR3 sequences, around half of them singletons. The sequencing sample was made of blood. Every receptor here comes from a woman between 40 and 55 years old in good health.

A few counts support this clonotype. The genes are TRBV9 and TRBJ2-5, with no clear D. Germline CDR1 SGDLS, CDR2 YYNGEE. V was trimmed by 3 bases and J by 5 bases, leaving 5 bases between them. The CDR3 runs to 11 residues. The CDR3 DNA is TGTGCCAGCAGCGGAGATGAGACCCAGTACTTC. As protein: CASSGDETQYF.

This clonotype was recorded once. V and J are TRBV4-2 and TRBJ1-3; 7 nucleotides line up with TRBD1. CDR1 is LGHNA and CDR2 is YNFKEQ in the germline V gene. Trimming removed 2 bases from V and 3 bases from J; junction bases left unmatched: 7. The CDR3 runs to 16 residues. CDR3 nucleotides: TGTGCCAGCAGCCAAACGACAGGGTTTGATGGAAACACCATATATTTT. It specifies CASSQTTGFDGNTIYF.

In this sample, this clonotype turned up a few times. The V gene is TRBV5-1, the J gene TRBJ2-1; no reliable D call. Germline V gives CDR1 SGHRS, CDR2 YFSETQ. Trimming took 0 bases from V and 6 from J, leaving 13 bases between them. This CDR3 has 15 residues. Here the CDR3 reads CASSLAPLSGNEQFF. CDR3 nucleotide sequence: TGCGCCAGCAGCTTGGCCCCCCTCTCGGGCAATGAGCAGTTCTTC.

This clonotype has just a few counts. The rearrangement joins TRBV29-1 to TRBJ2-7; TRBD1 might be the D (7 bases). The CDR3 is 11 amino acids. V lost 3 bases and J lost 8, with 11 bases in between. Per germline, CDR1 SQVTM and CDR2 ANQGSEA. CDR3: CSVDRGAQQYF. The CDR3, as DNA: TGCAGCGTTGACAGGGGGGCCCAGCAGTACTTC.

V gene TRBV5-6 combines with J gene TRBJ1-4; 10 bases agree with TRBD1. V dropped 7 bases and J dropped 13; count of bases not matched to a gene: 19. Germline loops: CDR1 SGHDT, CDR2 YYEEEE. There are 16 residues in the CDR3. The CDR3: CASSFGPGTGARRLFF. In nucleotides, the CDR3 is TGTGCCAGCTCGTTTGGTCCCGGGACAGGGGCCCGCCGACTGTTTTTT.

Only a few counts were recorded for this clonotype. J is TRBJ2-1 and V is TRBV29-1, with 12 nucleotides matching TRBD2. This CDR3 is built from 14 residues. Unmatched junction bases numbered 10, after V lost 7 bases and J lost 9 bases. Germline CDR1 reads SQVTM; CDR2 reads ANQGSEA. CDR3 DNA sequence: TGCAGCGCTAAACTAGCGGGGGGCGTGGGTGAGCAGTTCTTC. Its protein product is CSAKLAGGVGEQFF.

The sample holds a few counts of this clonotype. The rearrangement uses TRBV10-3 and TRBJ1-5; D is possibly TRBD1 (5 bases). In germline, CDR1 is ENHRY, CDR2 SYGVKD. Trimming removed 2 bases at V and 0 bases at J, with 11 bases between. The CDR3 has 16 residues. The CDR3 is CAISEHGAGSNQPQHF. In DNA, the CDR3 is TGTGCCATCAGTGAGCACGGGGCAGGTAGCAATCAGCCCCAGCATTTT.

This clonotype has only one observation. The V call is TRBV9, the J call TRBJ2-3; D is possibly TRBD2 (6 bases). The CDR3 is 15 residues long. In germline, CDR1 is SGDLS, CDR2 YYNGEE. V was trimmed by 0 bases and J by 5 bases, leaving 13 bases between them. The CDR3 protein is CASSVVAGLKDTQYF. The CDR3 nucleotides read TGTGCCAGCAGCGTAGTGGCGGGGTTGAAAGATACGCAGTATTTT.

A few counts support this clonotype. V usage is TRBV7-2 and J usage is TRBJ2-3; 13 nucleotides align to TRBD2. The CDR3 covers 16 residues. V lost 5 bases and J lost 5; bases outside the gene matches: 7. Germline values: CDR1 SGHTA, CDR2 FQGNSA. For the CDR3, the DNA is TGTGCCAGCAGCCCACTAGCGGGGGGGCCAATAGATACGCAGTATTTT. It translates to CASSPLAGGPIDTQYF. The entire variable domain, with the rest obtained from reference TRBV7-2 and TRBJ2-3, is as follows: GAGVSQSPSNKVTEKGKDVELRCDPISGHTALYWYRQSLGQGLEFLIYFQGNSAPDKSGLPSDRFSAERTGGSVSTLTIQRTQQEDSAVYLCASSPLAGGPIDTQYFGPGTRLTVL.

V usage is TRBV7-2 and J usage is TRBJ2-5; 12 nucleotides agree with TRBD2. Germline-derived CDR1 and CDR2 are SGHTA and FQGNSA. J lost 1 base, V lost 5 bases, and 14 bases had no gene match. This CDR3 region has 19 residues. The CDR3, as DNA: TGTGCCAGCAGCCGAGACTTACTAGCGGGGGGACTAGGCCAAGAGACCCAGTACTTC. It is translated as CASSRDLLAGGLGQETQYF.

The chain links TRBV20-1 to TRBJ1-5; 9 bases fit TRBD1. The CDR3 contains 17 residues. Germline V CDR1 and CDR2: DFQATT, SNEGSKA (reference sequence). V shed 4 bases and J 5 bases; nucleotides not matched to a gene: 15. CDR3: CSAKKAWGQGHDQPQHF. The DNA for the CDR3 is TGCAGTGCTAAAAAGGCGTGGGGACAGGGCCATGATCAGCCCCAGCATTTT.

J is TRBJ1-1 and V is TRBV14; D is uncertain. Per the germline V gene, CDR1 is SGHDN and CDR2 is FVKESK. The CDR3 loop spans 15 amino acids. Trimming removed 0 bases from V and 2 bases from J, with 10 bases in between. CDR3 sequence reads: CASSQDLSVNTEAFF. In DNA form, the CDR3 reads TGTGCCAGCAGCCAAGATTTGAGTGTTAACACTGAAGCTTTCTTT.

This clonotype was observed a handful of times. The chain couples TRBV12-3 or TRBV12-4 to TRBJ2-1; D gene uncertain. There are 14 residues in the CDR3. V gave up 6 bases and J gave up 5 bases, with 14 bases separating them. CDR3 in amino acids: CASSATYRDNEQFF. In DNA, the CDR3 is TGTGCCAGCAGCGCGACATATCGAGACAATGAGCAGTTCTTC.

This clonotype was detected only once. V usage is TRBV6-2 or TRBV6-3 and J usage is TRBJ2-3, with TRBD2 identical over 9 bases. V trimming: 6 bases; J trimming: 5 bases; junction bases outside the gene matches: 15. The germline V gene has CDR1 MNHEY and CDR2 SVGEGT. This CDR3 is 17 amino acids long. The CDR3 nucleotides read TGTGCCAGCAGACACCGGACTAGCGCACTAACCCGAGATACGCAGTATTTT. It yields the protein CASRHRTSALTRDTQYF.

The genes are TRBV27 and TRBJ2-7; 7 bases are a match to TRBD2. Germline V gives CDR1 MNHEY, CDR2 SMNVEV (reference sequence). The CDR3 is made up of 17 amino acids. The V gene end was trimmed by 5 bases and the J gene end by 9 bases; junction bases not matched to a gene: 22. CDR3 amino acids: CASSTTRGLESPNGQYF. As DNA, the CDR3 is TGTGCCAGCAGTACCACCCGCGGACTAGAAAGCCCCAATGGGCAGTACTTC.